The 23 T cell receptor beta chains listed next were all sequenced from one sample in a study of sequential checkpoint blockade in melanoma. Specified treatment: randomized to nivolumab then ipilimumab (arm A) or the reverse (arm B). Assay: immunoSEQ multiplex PCR; the TCRdb copy retains only in-frame clones and omits some. The data contain some 22,000 clones, around 80% of them seen just once; the ten biggest clones take up around 10%. The sample consisted of CD8+ T cells sorted from blood (inferred from file names), taken from a patient given nivolumab and ipilimumab in sequence. The source of these receptors is a human donor with melanoma.

This clone was seen a single time. The gene calls are TRBV11-2 and TRBJ2-3; maybe TRBD2 (6 bases). V dropped 5 bases and J dropped 5 bases, with 14 bases sitting between them. Germline-derived CDR1 and CDR2 are SGHAT and FQNNGV. CDR3 length: 14 amino acids. The CDR3 is CASSPAGKLDTQYF. The CDR3 DNA is TGTGCCAGCAGCCCGGCGGGGAAGTTAGATACGCAGTATTTT.

This rearrangement joins TRBV7-9 to TRBJ1-2; D is possibly TRBD1 (5 bases). The germline V gene has CDR1 SEHNR and CDR2 FQNEAQ (reference sequence). The V end lost 1 base, the J end lost 8 bases, and 23 bases lay between the germline ends. The CDR3 has 17 amino acids. The CDR3 region has the DNA TGTGCCAGCAGCTTAGGTTCTCTTGACAGAAGCTTACGGGGCTACACCTTC. This encodes CASSLGSLDRSLRGYTF.

The chain uses TRBV6-1 and TRBJ1-4; D gene uncertain. The germline gives CDR1 MNHNS, CDR2 SASEGT. Trimming pared 1 base from V and 10 bases from J, leaving 10 bases between. This CDR3 has 13 residues. CDR3 region: CASSEGSDGKLFF. CDR3 bases: TGTGCCAGCAGTGAAGGGAGCGATGGAAAACTGTTTTTT.

The chain combines TRBV5-6 with TRBJ1-5; possibly TRBD1 for D (5 bases). V was trimmed by 0 bases and J by 2 bases, leaving 12 bases between them. Per the germline V gene, CDR1 is SGHDT and CDR2 is YYEEEE. The CDR3 length is 16 residues. CDR3 region: CASSLGAGGGNQPQHF. The CDR3 DNA is TGTGCCAGCAGCTTGGGGGCGGGGGGGGGCAATCAGCCCCAGCATTTT.

V is TRBV6-1 and J is TRBJ2-2; TRBD2 matches 10 bases. The germline V gene has CDR1 MNHNS and CDR2 SASEGT. This CDR3 contains 17 residues. Trimming at V came to 0 bases and at J to 3 bases, leaving 4 bases not matched to a gene. DNA of the CDR3: TGTGCCAGCAGTGAAGCCAGGGGACTAGCGTACACCGGGGAGCTGTTTTTT. It codes for CASSEARGLAYTGELFF.

V gene TRBV9 combines with J gene TRBJ2-3; D remains ambiguous. Germline CDR1 reads SGDLS; CDR2 reads YYNGEE. V lost 0 bases and J 3 bases, leaving 8 bases between the germline ends. The CDR3 runs to 14 residues. The CDR3 DNA sequence: TGTGCCAGCAGCGTAGGCGGCTCGACAGATACGCAGTATTTT. It encodes CASSVGGSTDTQYF.

This clone was detected once. The CDR3 region is CASSPRSPSGTPGDTQYF. CDR3 nucleotide sequence: TGTGCCAGCTCACCGCGGTCCCCTAGCGGGACCCCAGGAGATACGCAGTATTTT. The chain is built from TRBV18 and TRBJ2-3; 9 positions match TRBD2. The CDR3 covers 18 residues. The V gene's germline CDR1 is KGHSH and CDR2 LQKENI. With 3 bases clipped from V and 5 bases from J, the junction kept 15 bases outside the gene matches. The full variable domain, with the rest looked up from reference TRBV18 and TRBJ2-3, is NAGVMQNPRHLVRRRGQEARLRCSPMKGHSHVYWYRQLPEEGLKFMVYLQKENIIDESGMPKERFSAEFPKEGPSILRIQQVVRGDSAAYFCASSPRSPSGTPGDTQYFGPGTRLTVL.

The rearrangement links TRBV27 to TRBJ1-2; 7 bases map to TRBD1. The J segment lost 7 bases and the V segment lost 3 bases, leaving 2 bases of the junction unmatched. Germline CDR1 and CDR2: MNHEY and SMNVEV (reference sequence). This CDR3 has 12 amino acids. CDR3: CASSFPGGGYTF. CDR3 sequence (DNA): TGTGCCAGCAGTTTCCCAGGGGGTGGCTACACCTTC.

The rearrangement uses TRBV30 and TRBJ2-7; D possibly corresponds to TRBD2 (6 bases). From germline, CDR1 is GTSNPN and CDR2 SVGIG (reference sequence). V dropped 0 bases and J dropped 7 bases, with 13 bases sitting between them. This CDR3 has 13 amino acids. The chain's CDR3 is CAWSVGGSGEQYF. The CDR3 nucleotides are TGTGCCTGGAGTGTGGGGGGATCGGGGGAGCAGTACTTC. The whole variable domain, remainder taken from reference TRBV30 and TRBJ2-7, is SQTIHQWPATLVQPVGSPLSLECTVEGTSNPNLYWYRQAAGRGLQLLFYSVGIGQISSEVPQNLSASRPQDRQFILSSKKLLLSDSGFYLCAWSVGGSGEQYFGPGTRLTVT.

The chain joins TRBV28 to TRBJ2-2, with D maybe TRBD2 (7 bases). V lost 7 bases to trimming and J lost 0 bases, with 21 bases between them. This CDR3 has 18 residues. Germline V CDR1 and CDR2: MDHEN, SYDVKM. CDR3: CASTIFSRGRANTGELFF. The CDR3 DNA sequence: TGTGCCAGCACCATCTTCTCGCGGGGGCGCGCGAACACCGGGGAGCTGTTTTTT.

The chain is built from TRBV11-2 and TRBJ2-7, with 7 bases matching TRBD2. There are 15 residues in the CDR3. Per germline, CDR1 SGHAT and CDR2 FQNNGV. The V gene end was trimmed by 6 bases and the J gene end by 4 bases; junction bases not matched to a gene: 12. This CDR3 is CASSYEPGEGYEQYF. Here the CDR3 DNA reads TGTGCCAGCAGTTACGAGCCGGGGGAGGGTTACGAGCAGTACTTC.

This rearrangement joins TRBV6-6 to TRBJ1-1; TRBD1 is a possible D gene (6 bases). With 2 bases removed from V and 2 bases from J, the gap between germline ends came to 9 bases. The length of the CDR3 is 14 residues. The V gene's germline CDR1 is MNHNY and CDR2 SVGAGI (reference sequence). The CDR3 coding sequence is TGTGCCAGCAGTTACGCGGACAGAAACACTGAAGCTTTCTTT. Translating gives CASSYADRNTEAFF.

The J gene is TRBJ1-2, the V gene TRBV6-5, with D tentatively TRBD1 (5 bases). The CDR3 sequence is 11 residues long. Germline CDR1 is MNHEY and CDR2 is SVGAGI. The V gene lost 8 bases and the J gene lost 6 bases, with 10 bases spanning the gap. The CDR3 nucleotides read TGTGCCAGCCTTGCGGGGGATGGCTACACCTTC. Residues: CASLAGDGYTF.

This chain joins TRBV4-1 and TRBJ2-1; TRBD1 agrees at 7 bases. V lost 4 bases to trimming and J lost 0 bases; unmatched junction nucleotides: 9. The CDR3 loop spans 17 amino acids. Germline assignment: CDR1 MGHRA and CDR2 YSYEKL. The CDR3 sequence is CASSLIRGRSSYNEQFF. The CDR3 DNA is TGCGCCAGCAGCCTAATTAGGGGGCGGAGCTCCTACAATGAGCAGTTCTTC.

The chain carries TRBV27 and TRBJ2-1; TRBD2 aligns across 7 bases. V lost 6 bases to trimming and J lost 0 bases; unmatched junction nucleotides: 17. The CDR3 is made up of 19 amino acids. Germline assignment: CDR1 MNHEY and CDR2 SMNVEV (reference sequence). Written as DNA, the CDR3 is TGTGCCAGCAGCTTTCCCGCCCCACTAGCGCCGAGCTCCTACAATGAGCAGTTCTTC. Protein product: CASSFPAPLAPSSYNEQFF.

This sequence joins TRBV28 and TRBJ1-2, with TRBD1 matching over 7 bases. From germline, CDR1 is MDHEN and CDR2 SYDVKM. The CDR3 has 14 amino acids. Trimming at V came to 8 bases and at J to 3 bases, leaving 9 bases not matched to a gene. CDR3 sequence: CASGVQGTDYGYTF. The CDR3 coding sequence is TGTGCCAGCGGGGTACAGGGGACCGACTATGGCTACACCTTC.

The gene calls are TRBV9 and TRBJ2-1; a weak D match, TRBD2 (6 bases). V lost 0 bases and J lost 5, with 12 bases in between. Looked up from germline, CDR1 is SGDLS and CDR2 is YYNGEE. The CDR3 is 15 amino acids. The DNA for the CDR3 is TGTGCCAGCAGCGTAGCTGGAGGGTTTGACAATGAGCAGTTCTTC. Residues: CASSVAGGFDNEQFF.

This clone has a single count. The genes are TRBV27 and TRBJ1-4; possibly TRBD1 for D (5 bases). There are 14 residues in the CDR3. The V and J ends lost 2 bases and 5 bases respectively, with 9 bases between them. Germline values: CDR1 MNHEY, CDR2 SMNVEV (reference sequence). The CDR3 DNA is TGTGCCAGCAGTTTAGGGGCAGGAAATGAAAAACTGTTTTTT. It encodes CASSLGAGNEKLFF.

V usage is TRBV6-1 and J usage is TRBJ2-3; 7 nucleotides line up with TRBD2. V lost 3 bases and J lost 5; bases outside the gene matches: 5. The CDR3 sequence is 14 residues long. CDR1 is MNHNS, CDR2 SASEGT, per germline. CDR3 residues: CASSERGIVDTQYF. The CDR3 coding sequence is TGTGCCAGCAGTGAGCGGGGGATCGTAGATACGCAGTATTTT.

The chain recombines TRBV4-1 with TRBJ2-3; D unclear. This CDR3 has 15 residues. Germline-derived CDR1 and CDR2 are MGHRA and YSYEKL. V lost 1 base and J lost 0, with 8 bases in between. CDR3 amino acids: CASSQGRPSTDTQYF. CDR3 nucleotide sequence: TGCGCCAGCAGCCAAGGGCGGCCCAGCACAGATACGCAGTATTTT.

This sequence joins TRBV5-6 and TRBJ2-1; 13 bases are a match to TRBD2. The germline CDR1 and CDR2 sequences are SGHDT and YYEEEE. With V trimmed by 4 bases and J by 2 bases, 9 bases remained unmatched. The CDR3 loop spans 18 amino acids. CDR3 loop: CASSEGLAGDLAYNEQFF. The CDR3 DNA sequence: TGTGCCAGCAGCGAAGGACTAGCGGGAGATCTCGCCTACAATGAGCAGTTCTTC.

The gene calls are TRBV10-3 and TRBJ2-5, with 9 bases that match TRBD1. Trimming at V came to 10 bases and at J to 4 bases, leaving 10 bases not matched to a gene. The CDR3 sequence is 14 residues long. CDR1 and CDR2 from the germline V gene are ENHRY and SYGVKD. The CDR3 loop is CATRQGESRETQYF. CDR3 nucleotides: TGTGCCACCAGACAGGGGGAAAGTAGAGAGACCCAGTACTTC.

The chain couples TRBV7-7 to TRBJ1-3; tentative D call: TRBD1 (5 bases). V lost 5 bases and J lost 2, with 13 bases in between. The CDR3 is 15 residues long. Germline CDR1 is SSHAT and CDR2 is FNYEAQ (reference sequence). CDR3 nucleotide sequence: TGTGCCAGCAGCCTCGGGACTGATCCTGGAAACACCATATATTTT. It codes for CASSLGTDPGNTIYF.